The rows below give T cell receptor beta chains drawn from one sample of a study of CD8 T cells in ankylosing spondylitis. MiXCR was run by TCRdb on the 5' RACE reads, yielding one entry per CDR3 protein. The repertoire holds more than 650,000 distinct CDR3 sequences, with approximately 12% as singletons. The sequenced sample was blood, either unsorted or a sorted T cell fraction (not recorded which). These receptors all stem from a male donor with ankylosing spondylitis. Both conserved end residues are part of each CDR3. Each record gives: CDR3 DNA, CDR3 protein, D gene, V gene, clone size, J gene. A D gene is named only where the DNA matches it firmly. Clone sizes are given selectively: once, few, many, or a class where the clone is expanded.

DNA: TGTGCCAGCAGCCGACTAGCGCTCAACGCCGGGGAGCTGTTTTTT
CDR3: CASSRLALNAGELFF
D: TRBD2
V: TRBV7-2
size: few
J: TRBJ2-2

DNA: TGCGCCAGTTCATTTGGGGACAGGGTGGTCAATGAGCAGTTCTTC
CDR3: CASSFGDRVVNEQFF
D: TRBD1
V: TRBV5-1
size: few
J: TRBJ2-1

DNA: TGTGCCAGCAGGATAACCCAGCCCCAGCATTTT
CDR3: CASRITQPQHF
D: .
V: TRBV6-1
size: .
J: TRBJ1-5

DNA: TGCGCCAGCAGCCAACGCGCCGGGTCCTACGAGCAGTACTTC
CDR3: CASSQRAGSYEQYF
D: .
V: TRBV4-3
size: .
J: TRBJ2-7

DNA: TGTGCCAGCAGCTTAGGGCAAGTGTACCCCTCCTTC
CDR3: CASSLGQVYPSF
D: .
V: TRBV7-2
size: many
J: TRBJ2-7

DNA: TGCAGTGCTATTCGGGGGACGAACACAGATACGCAGTATTTT
CDR3: CSAIRGTNTDTQYF
D: .
V: TRBV20-1
size: few
J: TRBJ2-3

DNA: TGTGCCAGCAGTGGTCGAAACACCATATATTTT
CDR3: CASSGRNTIYF
D: .
V: TRBV12-3/TRBV12-4
size: many
J: TRBJ1-3

DNA: TGTGCCAGCAGTTACAGAACGGCTGGGGCCAACGTCCTGACTTTC
CDR3: CASSYRTAGANVLTF
D: .
V: TRBV6-2/TRBV6-3
size: .
J: TRBJ2-6

DNA: TGTGCCAGCAGTTTTTCGGGGGGCGGTCAGCCCCAGCATTTT
CDR3: CASSFSGGGQPQHF
D: .
V: TRBV12-3/TRBV12-4
size: many
J: TRBJ1-5

DNA: TGCGCCAGCAGCTTGGCCGTCTCCTTTTCGGGTTACGAGCAGTACTTC
CDR3: CASSLAVSFSGYEQYF
D: .
V: TRBV5-1
size: few
J: TRBJ2-7

DNA: TGCAGTGCTCCGGGACAGGGGGTGATTAGGCAGTTCTTC
CDR3: CSAPGQGVIRQFF
D: TRBD1
V: TRBV20-1
size: few
J: TRBJ2-1

DNA: TGCAGTGCTAGAGGACGGGCTAATGAAAAACTGTTTTTT
CDR3: CSARGRANEKLFF
D: .
V: TRBV20-1
size: .
J: TRBJ1-4

DNA: TGTGCCACCAGTGATAGGCGGGTCGAGCAGTTCTTC
CDR3: CATSDRRVEQFF
D: .
V: TRBV24-1
size: .
J: TRBJ2-1

DNA: TGCGCCAGCAACCCCGTACAGGGGGGAAACACTGAAGCTTTCTTT
CDR3: CASNPVQGGNTEAFF
D: TRBD1
V: TRBV5-1
size: .
J: TRBJ1-1

DNA: TGTGCCAGCTCACCTAGTACAGGACAGGGTAGGACCTACGAGCAGTACTTC
CDR3: CASSPSTGQGRTYEQYF
D: TRBD1
V: TRBV18
size: few
J: TRBJ2-7

DNA: TGTGCCAGCAGTCCATATGACCTGGGGGCCTACGAGCAGTACTTC
CDR3: CASSPYDLGAYEQYF
D: .
V: TRBV3-1
size: few
J: TRBJ2-7

DNA: TGCGCCAGCAGCTTGTTGTACTCTGGGGCCAACGTCCTGACTTTC
CDR3: CASSLLYSGANVLTF
D: .
V: TRBV5-1
size: many
J: TRBJ2-6

DNA: TGCGCCAGCAGCCAACTAGCGGGAGGGCCGGCCTACGAGCAGTACTTC
CDR3: CASSQLAGGPAYEQYF
D: TRBD2
V: TRBV4-3
size: .
J: TRBJ2-7

DNA: TGTGCCAGCTCACCCGTGTCTGCCTCTGGGGCCAACGTCCTGACTTTC
CDR3: CASSPVSASGANVLTF
D: .
V: TRBV18
size: .
J: TRBJ2-6

DNA: TGTGCCATCAGCCCCGGGAACTTCTGCTACACCTTC
CDR3: CAISPGNFCYTF
D: .
V: TRBV4-2
size: .
J: TRBJ1-2

DNA: TGTGCCAGCAGCTTAGAAGGAATTGGGAAATCCTACGAGCAGTACTTC
CDR3: CASSLEGIGKSYEQYF
D: .
V: TRBV11-2
size: many
J: TRBJ2-7

DNA: TGTGCCAGCAGCCCTCCCGGGACAGGGCTGTACCAAGAGACCCAGTACTTC
CDR3: CASSPPGTGLYQETQYF
D: TRBD1
V: TRBV7-6
size: .
J: TRBJ2-5

DNA: TGTGCCAGCAGCTTACAGGGGGCGAGGGGCTACACCTTC
CDR3: CASSLQGARGYTF
D: TRBD1
V: TRBV12-3/TRBV12-4
size: many
J: TRBJ1-2

DNA: TGTGCCAGCAGTTACGACACAACTAGCCCGGGCTACGAGCAGTACTTC
CDR3: CASSYDTTSPGYEQYF
D: .
V: TRBV6-5
size: .
J: TRBJ2-7

DNA: TGCAGTGCGGCGGGACTGTATACGCAGTATTTT
CDR3: CSAAGLYTQYF
D: .
V: TRBV20-1
size: .
J: TRBJ2-3

DNA: TGTGCCAGCAGTAGGGACAGGGTTTATGAAAAACTGTTTTTT
CDR3: CASSRDRVYEKLFF
D: TRBD1
V: TRBV28
size: many
J: TRBJ1-4

DNA: TGTGCCATCAGTTTAACAGGCAGGGGCGTTAGTTTTTTGACCTACGAGCAGTACTTC
CDR3: CAISLTGRGVSFLTYEQYF
D: .
V: TRBV12-3/TRBV12-4
size: .
J: TRBJ2-7

DNA: TGCAGCGTAGCCGGGACAGGGGGCGCGGGAACTAATGAAAAACTGTTTTTT
CDR3: CSVAGTGGAGTNEKLFF
D: TRBD1
V: TRBV29-1
size: many
J: TRBJ1-4

DNA: TGCAGTGCTAGAGTAACAGGGGAAAACTATGGCTACACCTTC
CDR3: CSARVTGENYGYTF
D: TRBD1
V: TRBV20-1
size: few
J: TRBJ1-2

DNA: TGTGCCAGCAGTCCCTCGGGGGGGAGCAATCAGCCCCAGCATTTT
CDR3: CASSPSGGSNQPQHF
D: .
V: TRBV12-3/TRBV12-4
size: many
J: TRBJ1-5

DNA: TGTGCCAGCAGTTCTCGACTAGCGGGCTGGAACACCGGGGAGCTGTTTTTT
CDR3: CASSSRLAGWNTGELFF
D: TRBD2
V: TRBV7-2
size: .
J: TRBJ2-2

DNA: TGTGCCAGCTCACCACCCGCTGGGGCAAGAGAAAAACTGTTTTTT
CDR3: CASSPPAGAREKLFF
D: .
V: TRBV18
size: .
J: TRBJ1-4

DNA: TGCAGCGTGACAGAGGGCGTTGAGACCCAGTACTTC
CDR3: CSVTEGVETQYF
D: .
V: TRBV29-1
size: many
J: TRBJ2-5

DNA: TGTGCCAGCTGTCCGGGGACAGAACTGAGCACCGGGGAGCTGTTTTTT
CDR3: CASCPGTELSTGELFF
D: TRBD1
V: TRBV5-5
size: few
J: TRBJ2-2

DNA: TGTGCCAGCAGTCGCGGACCTGGAAACACCATATATTTT
CDR3: CASSRGPGNTIYF
D: .
V: TRBV27
size: .
J: TRBJ1-3

DNA: TGTGCCAGCAGTGAACGAGGGACTCCTATTCAAGAGACCCAGTACTTC
CDR3: CASSERGTPIQETQYF
D: .
V: TRBV6-1
size: few
J: TRBJ2-5

DNA: TGTGCCAGCAGCCAAGAACGGGAGGCCCTGCCTGATTTT
CDR3: CASSQEREALPDF
D: .
V: TRBV4-2
size: few
J: TRBJ1-3

DNA: TGCAGTGCTAGAGCGGGTCTGAACACTGAAGCTTTCTTT
CDR3: CSARAGLNTEAFF
D: .
V: TRBV20-1
size: many
J: TRBJ1-1

DNA: TGTGCCAGCAGTGTACAGGGAGGCTACGAGCAGTACTTC
CDR3: CASSVQGGYEQYF
D: .
V: TRBV2
size: many
J: TRBJ2-7

DNA: TGTGCCAGTAGACTACGGGGGTTGACTGAAGCTTTCTTT
CDR3: CASRLRGLTEAFF
D: .
V: TRBV19
size: .
J: TRBJ1-1

DNA: TGTGCCAGCAGCTTCCTCAGTACAACTAATGAAAAACTGTTTTTT
CDR3: CASSFLSTTNEKLFF
D: .
V: TRBV7-2
size: few
J: TRBJ1-4

DNA: TGCGCCAGCAGCCAAAGGGGGGGGGCTGGCACAGATACGCAGTATTTT
CDR3: CASSQRGGAGTDTQYF
D: .
V: TRBV4-3
size: .
J: TRBJ2-3

DNA: TGTGCCAGCAGCGACGACAGTAACTATGGCTACACCTTC
CDR3: CASSDDSNYGYTF
D: .
V: TRBV5-1
size: many
J: TRBJ1-2

DNA: TGTGCCAGCAGCTTATCGGACAGGGTCTATGGCTACACCTTC
CDR3: CASSLSDRVYGYTF
D: TRBD1
V: TRBV7-9
size: many
J: TRBJ1-2

DNA: TGTGCCATCAGTGAGACGAGGGGGACTGAAGCTTTCTTT
CDR3: CAISETRGTEAFF
D: .
V: TRBV10-3
size: many
J: TRBJ1-1